This T cell receptor (beta chain) was identified during a study of PD-1 blockade in classical Hodgkin lymphoma. About the study: With a 2-week interval, patients received intravenous nivolumab at 3 mg/kg.

Time point given: cycle 4 day 1 (C4D1), after less than 7 weeks of nivolumab. Relapse after autologous stem cell transplantation occurred in every patient, and brentuximab vedotin exposure varied. Details on this clone: Its specificity is not known.

Study conclusions and caveats: Baseline diversity resembling that of newly diagnosed patients was seen in complete responders. It was CD4+ TCR diversity, not CD8+, that rose significantly by C4D1. The study reported lower baseline TCR diversity in newly diagnosed patients than in healthy donors.

Measured with immunoSEQ multiplex PCR; TCRdb has only the in-frame clones, and not every one. The sample has 100,000 to 120,000 clones; around nine tenths are singletons. Germline CDR1 and CDR2: MDHEN and SYDVKM. The trim removed 1 base at V and 0 bases at J, leaving 9 bases unmatched. The CDR3 loop spans 18 amino acids. Sample: peripheral blood mononuclear cells (PBMCs), taken before the fourth cycle of nivolumab. The source of this sequence is a human donor with classical Hodgkin lymphoma. The chain couples TRBV28 to TRBJ2-5; TRBD2 matches 9 bases. This chain's CDR3 is CASSLSFLAGPHQETQYF. The CDR3 DNA sequence: TGTGCCAGCAGTTTATCCTTTCTAGCGGGGCCCCACCAAGAGACCCAGTACTTC. The full variable domain, in which reference TRBV28 and TRBJ2-5 provide the parts outside the CDR3, is DVKVTQSSRYLVKRTGEKVFLECVQDMDHENMFWYRQDPGLGLRLIYFSYDVKMKEKGDIPEGYSVSREKKERFSLILESASTNQTSMYLCASSLSFLAGPHQETQYFGPGTRLLVL.